This T cell receptor beta chain was observed in a study of blood T cell repertoires in COVID-19. About the research overall: T cells, B-cell-depleted T cells, or PBMCs provided the cDNA or gDNA that served as material.

The participants were between about 18 and 90 years old and came from about two dozen US areas. Using immunoSEQ multiplex PCR, the repertoire was profiled, and TCRdb retains in-frame clones only, with some absent. This sample has about 350,000 clones, with approximately 84% found just once. Sequenced material: PBMCs or T cells enriched from blood (not recorded which). This TCR was sampled from a woman aged 30 to 39 who had recovered from COVID-19.

CDR3 DNA sequence: TGTGCCTGGAGTGCTCGTCTGGATCGGGCCGGGGAGCTGTTTTTT. Translated: CAWSARLDRAGELFF. The chain employs TRBV30 and TRBJ2-2; D not certain. The CDR3 loop spans 15 amino acids. Germline V gene lookup returns CDR1 GTSNPN and CDR2 SVGIG (reference sequence). The germline V and J ends were trimmed by 1 base and 6 bases, with 15 bases remaining between them.